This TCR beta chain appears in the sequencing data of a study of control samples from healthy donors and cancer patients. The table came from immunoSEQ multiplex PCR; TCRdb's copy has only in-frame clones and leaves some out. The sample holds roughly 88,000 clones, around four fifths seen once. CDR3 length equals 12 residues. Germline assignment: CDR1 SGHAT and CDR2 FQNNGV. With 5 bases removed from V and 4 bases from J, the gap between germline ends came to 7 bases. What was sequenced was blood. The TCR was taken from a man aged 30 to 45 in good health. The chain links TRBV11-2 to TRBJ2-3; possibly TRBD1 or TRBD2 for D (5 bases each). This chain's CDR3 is CASSGDADTQYF. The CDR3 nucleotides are TGTGCCAGCAGCGGGGACGCAGATACGCAGTATTTT.